This TCR beta chain came from a study of CXCR3-negative and CXCR3-positive naive CD8 T cells. The study, taken as a whole, reports: CXCR3-positive naive cells carried more hydrophobic TRB CDR3s than CXCR3-negative ones. Unlike memory cells, which differed, naive CXCR3-negative and CXCR3-positive cells had similar TRBV-TRBJ usage. Diversity ran similarly high across both naive subsets but far lower in memory CD8+ cells.

Germline V gene data show CDR1 as MDHEN and CDR2 as SYDVKM. CDR3 length: 15 amino acids. Libraries of TRB cDNA were made by 5' RACE and carried UMIs. TCRdb reworked the 5' RACE reads into one entry per CDR3 protein, no DNA. The sample holds around 140,000 distinct CDR3 sequences. Details on this clonotype: As yet, its antigen is unknown.

Every CD8+ subset sample held a few hundred thousand flow-sorted cells, done in triplicate. Naive CD8+ T cells showed CD45RO-CCR7+CD27+CD95-. The V and J genes are TRBV28 and TRBJ1-4. Sequenced material: naive CXCR3+ CD8+ T cells from blood. The subset was: CD45RO-CCR7+CD27+CD95- naive CD8+ T cells expressing CXCR3 (TNR3+). This TCR derives from a human donor in good health. Some clones in this sample may be carry-over from other donors' samples. This chain's CDR3 is CASSLETATNEKLFF.